The rows below give T cell receptor beta chains drawn from one sample of a study of radiation and T cells in renal cell carcinoma. Clones were sequenced by immunoSEQ multiplex PCR, and TCRdb holds only the in-frame ones, with some missing. Found here are 20,000 to 25,000 clones, 58% of them singletons; the top ten hold around a fifth. The material was tumor tissue, obtained from a patient whose treatment was nephrectomy without radiotherapy. These receptors were obtained from a man aged 40-55 years with renal cell carcinoma. CDR3s include the opening cysteine and the closing phenylalanine or tryptophan. D genes are given only for firm matches. Only part of the rows carry a size: once, few, many, or a class if the clone is expanded.

.	.	TRBV10-3	TRBJ1-5	CAISPGNQAQHF	TGTGCCATCAGTCCCGGCAATCAGGCCCAGCATTTT
.	.	TRBV4-3	TRBJ2-2	CASRPGSGAGELFF	TGCGCCAGCAGACCGGGATCGGGGGCCGGGGAGCTGTTTTTT
.	.	TRBV14	TRBJ2-1	CASSLGDSYNEQFF	TGTGCCAGCAGTCTGGGGGACTCCTACAATGAGCAGTTCTTC
.	many	TRBV29-1	TRBJ2-1	CSVTNSYSYNEQFF	TGCAGCGTGACTAACTCATACTCCTACAATGAGCAGTTCTTC
TRBD2	.	TRBV9	TRBJ2-1	CASSVGGTSDDNEQFF	TGTGCCAGCAGCGTAGGGGGGACTAGCGACGACAATGAGCAGTTCTTC
.	once	TRBV11-3	TRBJ2-1	CASSYVGGLNNEQFF	TGTGCCAGCAGCTATGTCGGCGGGCTTAACAATGAGCAGTTCTTC
.	.	TRBV30	TRBJ2-4	CAWSVRGNSIQYF	TGTGCCTGGAGTGTACGGGGGAATTCCATTCAGTACTTC
.	.	TRBV7-9	TRBJ1-1	CASRLMNTEAFF	TGTGCCAGCAGGCTCATGAACACTGAAGCTTTCTTT
TRBD1	.	TRBV28	TRBJ1-1	CASTEQGRNTEAFF	TGTGCCAGCACCGAACAGGGGAGGAACACTGAAGCTTTCTTT
TRBD1	.	TRBV5-5	TRBJ1-4	CASSLKDRGNEKLFF	TGCGCCAGCAGCCTTAAAGACAGGGGTAATGAAAAACTGTTTTTT
TRBD1	many	TRBV6-6	TRBJ1-6	CASSDLTGTKTPLHF	TGTGCCAGCAGCGACCTGACAGGGACCAAAACACCCCTCCACTTT
TRBD2	once	TRBV5-4	TRBJ2-7	CASSWRESAYEQYF	TGTGCCAGCAGCTGGCGGGAGTCCGCCTACGAGCAGTACTTC
TRBD2	.	TRBV9	TRBJ2-6	CASSVDRLAGSGANVLTF	TGTGCCAGCAGCGTAGATCGCCTAGCGGGATCTGGGGCCAACGTCCTGACTTTC
.	.	TRBV7-8	TRBJ1-1	CASSLGGGRFTEAFF	TGTGCCAGCAGCTTAGGAGGGGGGCGATTCACTGAAGCTTTCTTT
TRBD1	.	TRBV18	TRBJ1-2	CASSPGQLTNYGYTF	TGTGCCAGCTCCCCGGGACAGCTAACTAACTATGGCTACACCTTC
.	.	TRBV10-3	TRBJ1-2	CAISEQGLDGYTF	TGTGCCATCAGTGAGCAGGGTCTCGATGGCTACACCTTC
TRBD2	.	TRBV6-1	TRBJ2-3	CASSVSGGADTQYF	TGTGCCAGCAGTGTTAGCGGGGGGGCGGATACGCAGTATTTT
.	.	TRBV5-1	TRBJ1-1	CASSLEPGITEAFF	TGCGCCAGCAGCTTGGAGCCAGGGATTACTGAAGCTTTCTTT